A single sample is the source of the 23 T cell receptor beta chains below, sequenced in a study of shared clonotypes between healthy human individuals. Clones were read by immunoSEQ multiplex PCR, and TCRdb kept only the in-frame ones, dropping some. Of about 490,000 clones listed, 78% are singletons. The sample taken for sequencing was PBMCs. The receptors come from a woman in her thirties or forties in good health. Some clones in this sample may be carry-over from other donors' samples.

This clone was counted a single time. The chain couples TRBV29-1 to TRBJ1-1; 7 nucleotides match TRBD1. The CDR3 extends over 13 amino acids. Trimming at V came to 2 bases and at J to 1 base, leaving 1 base not matched to a gene. Germline V gene lookup returns CDR1 SQVTM and CDR2 ANQGSEA. The CDR3 bases are TGCAGCGTTGAACGACAGGGGAACACTGAAGCTTTCTTT. Translating it yields CSVERQGNTEAFF.

V is TRBV9 and J is TRBJ2-1; 12 bases are a match to TRBD1. The CDR3 is 16 residues long. V trimming: 0 bases; J trimming: 6 bases; junction bases outside the gene matches: 4. CDR1 and CDR2 from the germline V gene are SGDLS and YYNGEE. CDR3 loop: CASSVGWDRGLNEQFF. For the CDR3, the DNA is TGTGCCAGCAGCGTAGGGTGGGACAGGGGGCTCAATGAGCAGTTCTTC.

As for this clone: The sample holds other DNA sequences that translate to the same CDR3. The rearrangement links TRBV10-2 to TRBJ2-7; 10 nucleotides line up with TRBD1. The J segment lost 0 bases and the V segment lost 0 bases, leaving 17 bases of the junction unmatched. Germline V gives CDR1 WSHSY, CDR2 SAAADI. There are 21 residues in the CDR3. CDR3 nucleotides: TGCGCCAGCAGTGAGTCGCGGTTCCGGGACAGGGGCTCCCATATCTCCTACGAGCAGTACTTC. Protein sequence: CASSESRFRDRGSHISYEQYF.

This clone was seen a single time. V usage is TRBV5-4 and J usage is TRBJ1-2; possibly TRBD1 for D (5 bases). Germline CDR1 SGHNT, CDR2 YYREEE (reference sequence). The CDR3 extends over 15 amino acids. V was shortened by 0 bases and J by 3 bases, with 12 bases between the two germline ends. The CDR3 is CASSLASDSYYGYTF. The CDR3 DNA sequence: TGTGCCAGCAGCTTGGCTTCTGACAGCTACTATGGCTACACCTTC. Full variable domain (rest looked up from reference TRBV5-4 and TRBJ1-2): ETGVTQSPTHLIKTRGQQVTLRCSSQSGHNTVSWYQQALGQGPQFIFQYYREEENGRGNFPPRFSGLQFPNYSSELNVNALELDDSALYLCASSLASDSYYGYTFGSGTRLTVV.

The V call is TRBV5-1, the J call TRBJ2-7, with 10 bases identical to TRBD2. Trimming cost V 4 bases and J 5 bases; bases outside gene matches: 9. The CDR3 sequence is 15 residues long. From germline, CDR1 is SGHRS and CDR2 YFSETQ. This CDR3 reads CASSRLGTSDDEQYF. CDR3 DNA sequence: TGCGCCAGCAGCAGACTCGGGACTAGCGACGACGAGCAGTACTTC.

The chain links TRBV5-5 to TRBJ2-7; a weak D match, TRBD2 (5 bases). Germline values: CDR1 SGHKS, CDR2 YYEKEE (reference sequence). V was clipped by 2 bases and J by 0 bases, with 9 bases between them. The CDR3 runs 14 residues. CDR3 sequence reads: CASSFGRASYEQYF. The CDR3, as DNA: TGTGCCAGCAGCTTCGGGCGGGCCTCCTACGAGCAGTACTTC.

The gene calls are TRBV5-4 and TRBJ1-1; D call uncertain. The CDR3 is made up of 13 amino acids. Germline CDR1 and CDR2: SGHNT and YYREEE (reference sequence). Between the trimmed V and J ends, which lost 2 bases and 0 bases, there was a span of 5 bases. The CDR3 DNA sequence: TGTGCCAGCAGCTTAGGTGTGAACACTGAAGCTTTCTTT. It is translated as CASSLGVNTEAFF.

The chain employs TRBV28 and TRBJ2-5; 8 nucleotides line up with TRBD2. CDR1 and CDR2 from the germline V gene are MDHEN and SYDVKM. This CDR3 contains 14 residues. V lost 11 bases, J lost 2 bases, and 10 bases stayed unmatched. The CDR3 sequence is CASAAAGAQETQYF. CDR3 nucleotides: TGTGCCTCCGCGGCAGCGGGAGCTCAAGAGACCCAGTACTTC. The variable domain in full, with the rest retrieved from reference TRBV28 and TRBJ2-5, is DVKVTQSSRYLVKRTGEKVFLECVQDMDHENMFWYRQDPGLGLRLIYFSYDVKMKEKGDIPEGYSVSREKKERFSLILESASTNQTSMYLCASAAAGAQETQYFGPGTRLLVL.

CDR3 DNA sequence: TGTGCCAGCAGCGATGACAGAAGCAATCAGCCCCAGCATTTT. It specifies CASSDDRSNQPQHF. The chain has TRBV7-9 and TRBJ1-5; maybe TRBD1 (5 bases). The germline V and J ends were trimmed by 5 bases and 1 base, with 9 bases remaining between them. The CDR3 is 14 amino acids. Germline assignment: CDR1 SEHNR and CDR2 FQNEAQ (reference sequence).

V is TRBV30 and J is TRBJ2-5; D remains unclear. The CDR3 loop spans 13 amino acids. CDR1 is GTSNPN and CDR2 is SVGIG in the germline V gene (reference sequence). V gave up 1 base and J gave up 0 bases, with 6 bases separating them. The CDR3 is CAWSALYQETQYF. The CDR3 DNA is TGTGCCTGGAGTGCCCTCTACCAAGAGACCCAGTACTTC. Drawing the rest from reference TRBV30 and TRBJ2-5, the complete variable domain is SQTIHQWPATLVQPVGSPLSLECTVEGTSNPNLYWYRQAAGRGLQLLFYSVGIGQISSEVPQNLSASRPQDRQFILSSKKLLLSDSGFYLCAWSALYQETQYFGPGTRLLVL.

The V gene is TRBV13, the J gene TRBJ1-2; 7 bases are shared with TRBD1. The CDR3 is 12 residues long. Unmatched junction bases numbered 3, after V lost 3 bases and J lost 8 bases. Germline CDR1 is PRHDT and CDR2 is FYEKMQ (reference sequence). DNA for the CDR3: TGTGCCAGCAGCTTGACAGGGATCGGCTACACCTTC. Translated: CASSLTGIGYTF.

The chain couples TRBV29-1 to TRBJ2-5; D may be TRBD2 (7 bases). The J call may be wrong; the DNA end is better matched by TRBJ2-7. Looked up from germline, CDR1 is SQVTM and CDR2 is ANQGSEA. This CDR3 contains 15 residues. The CDR3 DNA is TGCAGCGTGCGGCTAGTGCGGGGGCCCTCCTACGAGCAGTACTTC. This sequence encodes CSVRLVRGPSYEQYF.

This clone was seen repeatedly, ten times or more. Other DNA sequences in this specimen translate into the identical CDR3. The rearrangement links TRBV7-2 to TRBJ2-7; the match to TRBD2 covers 11 bases. The CDR3 consists of 14 residues. Germline trimming cut 2 bases from V and 4 bases from J; bases unmatched to any gene: 1. Germline V gene lookup returns CDR1 SGHTA and CDR2 FQGNSA. The DNA for the CDR3 is TGTGCCAGCAGCTTAAGGACTAGCGGGTACGAGCAGTACTTC. This sequence encodes CASSLRTSGYEQYF.

As for this clone: This sequence is one base from a far larger clone and is likely a read error. The CDR3 loop is CVSSQQPGESYGYTF. The CDR3 coding sequence is TGTGTCAGCAGCCAACAACCTGGAGAATCCTATGGCTACACCTTC. This sequence joins TRBV16 and TRBJ1-2, with D unclear. CDR3 length: 15 residues. The V gene's germline CDR1 is KGHSY and CDR2 FQNENV.

This chain uses TRBV7-8 with TRBJ1-6; 10 nucleotides align to TRBD1. CDR3 length: 15 residues. V lost 5 bases, J lost 5 bases, and 3 bases stayed unmatched. Germline V gives CDR1 SGHVS, CDR2 FQNEAQ. The CDR3 DNA reads TGTGCCAGCAGCCCCGGGACAGGGGATAATTCACCCCTCCACTTT. Translation: CASSPGTGDNSPLHF.

V usage is TRBV28 and J usage is TRBJ1-5, with 8 bases identical to TRBD1. The V gene end was trimmed by 5 bases and the J gene end by 15 bases; junction bases not matched to a gene: 15. The CDR3 is 14 amino acids. Germline values: CDR1 MDHEN, CDR2 SYDVKM. CDR3 sequence (DNA): TGTGCCAGCAGTCCCCAAGCAGGGGGCAACGTGGGGCATTTT. Its translation is CASSPQAGGNVGHF.

This clone turned up a few times. The chain employs TRBV29-1 and TRBJ2-3; 11 nucleotides line up with TRBD2. V trimming: 6 bases; J trimming: 2 bases; junction bases outside the gene matches: 7. The germline V gene has CDR1 SQVTM and CDR2 ANQGSEA. The CDR3 sequence is 15 residues long. CDR3 sequence reads: CSVPQGLADTDTQYF. The CDR3 bases are TGCAGCGTGCCACAGGGACTAGCGGACACAGATACGCAGTATTTT.

The rearrangement joins TRBV4-1 to TRBJ2-7, with 11 bases that match TRBD2. There are 18 residues in the CDR3. The J segment lost 2 bases and the V segment lost 0 bases, leaving 9 bases of the junction unmatched. The germline gives CDR1 MGHRA, CDR2 YSYEKL. The CDR3 is CASSQEGPQLAGAYEQYF. CDR3 nucleotides: TGCGCCAGCAGCCAAGAGGGCCCCCAACTAGCGGGAGCCTACGAGCAGTACTTC.

In this sample, this clone turned up many times. Other DNA sequences in the same sample also yield this CDR3. The chain joins TRBV30 to TRBJ2-3, with 7 bases fitting TRBD2. V lost 3 bases and J lost 3; bases outside the gene matches: 3. Looked up from germline, CDR1 is GTSNPN and CDR2 is SVGIG (reference sequence). The CDR3 has 13 amino acids. In nucleotides, the CDR3 is TGTGCCTGGAGAAAGGGAGGGACAGATACGCAGTATTTT. It is translated as CAWRKGGTDTQYF. The whole variable domain, remainder taken from reference TRBV30 and TRBJ2-3, is SQTIHQWPATLVQPVGSPLSLECTVEGTSNPNLYWYRQAAGRGLQLLFYSVGIGQISSEVPQNLSASRPQDRQFILSSKKLLLSDSGFYLCAWRKGGTDTQYFGPGTRLTVL.

V is TRBV6-1 and J is TRBJ1-2; D perhaps matches TRBD1 (6 bases). Germline values: CDR1 MNHNS, CDR2 SASEGT. The CDR3 is 13 residues long. Between the trimmed V and J ends, which lost 7 bases and 8 bases, there was a span of 17 bases. The chain's CDR3 is CASKPTGQGGYTF. The CDR3 nucleotides read TGTGCCAGCAAGCCGACAGGCCAGGGGGGCTACACCTTC.

There are a few counts of this clone. CDR3: CATSRDKGVGQFF. The CDR3 nucleotides are TGTGCCACCAGCAGAGATAAAGGGGTGGGGCAGTTCTTC. The chain couples TRBV15 to TRBJ2-1, with D maybe TRBD1 (5 bases). Germline loops: CDR1 LNHNV, CDR2 YYDKDF (reference sequence). Trimming shortened V by 0 bases and J by 12 bases, and 12 bases separated the two germline ends. The CDR3 runs 13 residues. Using reference TRBV15 and TRBJ2-1 for the parts outside the CDR3, the full variable domain is DAMVIQNPRYQVTQFGKPVTLSCSQTLNHNVMYWYQQKSSQAPKLLFHYYDKDFNNEADTPDNFQSRRPNTSFCFLDIRSPGLGDTAMYLCATSRDKGVGQFFGPGTRLTVL.

In its sample, this clone was seen once. The rearrangement links TRBV27 to TRBJ2-3; TRBD2 might be the D (5 bases). V was pared by 3 bases and J by 0 bases, with 10 bases between. This CDR3 comprises 15 residues. Looked up from germline, CDR1 is MNHEY and CDR2 is SMNVEV (reference sequence). This CDR3 is CASSLVEVSTDTQYF. The CDR3 nucleotides are TGTGCCAGCAGTTTGGTGGAGGTTAGCACAGATACGCAGTATTTT.

The gene calls are TRBV5-4 and TRBJ2-3; 15 positions agree with TRBD2. Germline CDR1 is SGHNT and CDR2 is YYREEE (reference sequence). The ends lost 4 bases at V and 3 bases at J; junction bases unmatched: 6. The CDR3 sequence is 17 residues long. The CDR3 spells CASSTGLAGGSTDTQYF. The CDR3 DNA reads TGTGCCAGCAGCACAGGACTAGCGGGAGGGTCGACAGATACGCAGTATTTT. Complete variable domain (other parts from reference TRBV5-4 and TRBJ2-3): ETGVTQSPTHLIKTRGQQVTLRCSSQSGHNTVSWYQQALGQGPQFIFQYYREEENGRGNFPPRFSGLQFPNYSSELNVNALELDDSALYLCASSTGLAGGSTDTQYFGPGTRLTVL.